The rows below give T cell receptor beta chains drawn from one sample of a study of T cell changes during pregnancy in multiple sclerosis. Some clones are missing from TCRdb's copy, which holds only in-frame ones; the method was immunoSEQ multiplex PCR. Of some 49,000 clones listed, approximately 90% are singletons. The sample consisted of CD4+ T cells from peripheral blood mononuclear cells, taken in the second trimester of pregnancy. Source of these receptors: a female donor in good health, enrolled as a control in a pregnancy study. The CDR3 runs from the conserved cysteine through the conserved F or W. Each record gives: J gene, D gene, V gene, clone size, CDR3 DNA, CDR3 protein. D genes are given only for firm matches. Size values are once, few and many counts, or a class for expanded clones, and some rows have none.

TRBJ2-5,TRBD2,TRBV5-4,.,TGTGCCAGCAGCTCTAGCGGGGGGATTGAAGAGACCCAGTACTTC,CASSSSGGIEETQYF
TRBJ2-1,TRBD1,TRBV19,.,TGTGCCAGTACCACCGGACAGGCCCACTACAATGAGCAGTTCTTC,CASTTGQAHYNEQFF
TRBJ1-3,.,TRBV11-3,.,TGTGCCAGCAGCCCCGAGGCGCTCAGATCTGGAAACACCATATATTTT,CASSPEALRSGNTIYF
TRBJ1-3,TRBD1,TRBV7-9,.,TGTGCCAGCAGCACCGGGACAGGGACCTCTGGAAACACCATATATTTT,CASSTGTGTSGNTIYF
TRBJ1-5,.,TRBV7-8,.,TGTGCCAGCAGCCCAAATCCCTCGGCGGACAATCAGCCCCAGCATTTT,CASSPNPSADNQPQHF
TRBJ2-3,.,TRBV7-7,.,TGTGCTAGCAGCCCAACGGGAACAGATACGCAGTATTTT,CASSPTGTDTQYF
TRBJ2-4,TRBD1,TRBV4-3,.,TGCGCCAGCAGCCAATTAACAGGGGGGCAAAACATTCAGTACTTC,CASSQLTGGQNIQYF
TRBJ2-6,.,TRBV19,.,TGTGCCAGTACTCGGGACTCTGGGGCCAACGTCCTGACTTTC,CASTRDSGANVLTF
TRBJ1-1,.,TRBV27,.,TGTGCCAGCAGTTTCAGGGTGAACACTGAAGCTTTCTTT,CASSFRVNTEAFF
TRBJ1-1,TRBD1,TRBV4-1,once,TGCGCCAGCAGCCAAGGGGACAGAGTCCGGACTGAAGCTTTCTTT,CASSQGDRVRTEAFF
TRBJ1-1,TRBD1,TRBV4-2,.,TGTGCCAGCAGCCATTCTCGGGGACAGGGGGACACTGAAGCTTTCTTT,CASSHSRGQGDTEAFF
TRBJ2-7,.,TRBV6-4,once,TGTGCCAGCGAGTCTTCCGGGTCCTCGGACGAGCAGTACTTC,CASESSGSSDEQYF
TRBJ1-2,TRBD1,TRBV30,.,TGTGCCTGGAGTGTATCGGAGGGGGCGAAGGGCTACACCTTC,CAWSVSEGAKGYTF
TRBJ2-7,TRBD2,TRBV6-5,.,TGTGCCAGCAGGCCGGGGGGCTCCTACGAGCAGTACTTC,CASRPGGSYEQYF
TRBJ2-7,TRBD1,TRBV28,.,TGTGCCAGCAGTTCGCGACAGGGTTTTTCCTACGAGCAGTACTTC,CASSSRQGFSYEQYF
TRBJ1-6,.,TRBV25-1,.,TGTGCCAGCAGTGAATTGGGCAGGGAGGATAATTCACCCCTCCACTTT,CASSELGREDNSPLHF
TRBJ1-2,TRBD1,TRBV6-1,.,TGTGCCAGCAGTGAACCAGGACAGGGGTATGGCTACACCTTC,CASSEPGQGYGYTF
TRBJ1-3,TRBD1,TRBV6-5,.,TGTGCCAGCAGTTACCGGACAGGGGCGGGAAACACCATATATTTT,CASSYRTGAGNTIYF
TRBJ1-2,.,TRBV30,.,TGTGCCTGGTACGCTTTACGCAGGCCCTATGGCTACACCTTC,CAWYALRRPYGYTF
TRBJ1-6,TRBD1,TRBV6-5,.,TGTGCCAGCAGTTACTCCGATGACAGGGCAGGATCACCCCTCCACTTT,CASSYSDDRAGSPLHF
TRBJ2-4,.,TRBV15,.,TGTGCCACCAGCAGAGAGGTCGGTCCGGCCAAAAACATTCAGTACTTC,CATSREVGPAKNIQYF
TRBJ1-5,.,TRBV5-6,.,TGTGCCCGGCATAGGGAGTCCCAGCATTTT,CARHRESQHF
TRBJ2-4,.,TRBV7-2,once,TGTGCCAGCAGCTTTCAAGTTTCGGGGTGGGGAAACATTCAGTACTTC,CASSFQVSGWGNIQYF
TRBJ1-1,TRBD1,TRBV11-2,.,TGTGCCAGCAGCCCCGGGACAGGGCTAACTGAAGCTTTCTTT,CASSPGTGLTEAFF
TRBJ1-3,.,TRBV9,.,TGTGCCAGCAGCGGAAGTCGGGAAACCGTATATTTT,CASSGSRETVYF
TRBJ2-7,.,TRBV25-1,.,TGTGCCAGCAGTGAATCCGAGGGAGTTGAGCAGTACTTC,CASSESEGVEQYF
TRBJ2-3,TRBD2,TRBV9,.,TGTGCCAGCAGCGTAGGAGGACTAGAGATCACAGATACGCAGTATTTT,CASSVGGLEITDTQYF
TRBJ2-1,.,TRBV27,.,TGTGCCAGCAGTCTAACGTGGTTCGGTATCCAGTTCTTC,CASSLTWFGIQFF